This T cell receptor beta chain was identified in a study of OX40 agonist ivuxolimab in advanced cancers. Looking at the study overall: Antecedent anti-PD-1, anti-PD-L1 or anti-CTLA-4 therapy was permissible, with approximately 44% having received some.

Study results and limitations: In the 0.1-3.0 mg/kg groups, partial responders showed among the lowest expansion. Expanded clones were, on average, more numerous among CD8+ T cells than CD4+.

CDR3 length: 15 residues. Germline assignment: CDR1 SGDLS and CDR2 YYNGEE. The germline V and J ends were trimmed by 0 bases and 3 bases, with 7 bases remaining between them. TCRdb keeps only in-frame clones here, not all; method: immunoSEQ multiplex PCR. The repertoire holds tens of thousands of clones, with about 90% as singletons. Regarding this clone: As yet, its antigen is unknown.

The J gene is TRBJ2-6, the V gene TRBV9; D could derive from TRBD1 or TRBD2 (5 bases each). The source was CD4+ or CD8+ T cells sorted from blood, collected in a trial of the OX40 agonist ivuxolimab. The receptor comes from an adult with an advanced solid tumor such as melanoma, head and neck, liver or kidney cancer. The CDR3 coding sequence is TGTGCCAGCAGCGTAGCAGGGAGTGGGGCCAACGTCCTGACTTTC. Amino acids: CASSVAGSGANVLTF.